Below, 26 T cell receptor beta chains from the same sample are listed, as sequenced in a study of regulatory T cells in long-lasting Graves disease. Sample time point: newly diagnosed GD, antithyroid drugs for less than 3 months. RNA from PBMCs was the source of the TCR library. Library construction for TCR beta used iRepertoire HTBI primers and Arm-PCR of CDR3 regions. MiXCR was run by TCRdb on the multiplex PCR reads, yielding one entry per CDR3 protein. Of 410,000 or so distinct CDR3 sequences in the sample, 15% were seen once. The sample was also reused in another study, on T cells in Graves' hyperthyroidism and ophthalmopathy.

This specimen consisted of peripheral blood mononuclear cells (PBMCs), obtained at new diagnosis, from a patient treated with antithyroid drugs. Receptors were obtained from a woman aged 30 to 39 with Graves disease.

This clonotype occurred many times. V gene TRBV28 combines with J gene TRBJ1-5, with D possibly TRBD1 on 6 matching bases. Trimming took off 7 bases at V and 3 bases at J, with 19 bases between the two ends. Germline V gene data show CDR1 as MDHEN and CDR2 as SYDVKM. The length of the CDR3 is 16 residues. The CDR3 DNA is TGTGCCAGCACCTCAAGGGGGGCTTACGACAATCAGCCCCAGCATTTT. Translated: CASTSRGAYDNQPQHF.

The CDR3 protein is CASSSGTGSTQPQHF. The CDR3, as DNA: TGTGCCAGCAGCTCGGGGACAGGTTCGACTCAGCCCCAGCATTTT. The genes are TRBV7-2 and TRBJ1-5, with 8 bases aligning to TRBD1. Per the germline V gene, CDR1 is SGHTA and CDR2 is FQGNSA. The CDR3 covers 15 residues. The ends lost 4 bases at V and 6 bases at J; junction bases unmatched: 8.

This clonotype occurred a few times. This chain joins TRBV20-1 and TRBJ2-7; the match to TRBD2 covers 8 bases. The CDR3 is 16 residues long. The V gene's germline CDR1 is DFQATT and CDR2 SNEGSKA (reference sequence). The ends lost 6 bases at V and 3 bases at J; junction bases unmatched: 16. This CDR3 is CSAAAGGLLMNYEQYF. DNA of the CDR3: TGCAGTGCCGCCGCGGGAGGACTCCTGATGAACTACGAGCAGTACTTC.

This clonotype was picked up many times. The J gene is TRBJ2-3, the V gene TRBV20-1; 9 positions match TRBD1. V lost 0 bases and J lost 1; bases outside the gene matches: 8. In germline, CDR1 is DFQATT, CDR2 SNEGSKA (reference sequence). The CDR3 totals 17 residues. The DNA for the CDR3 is TGCAGTGCTAGAGATTCCTCCGGGACAGGGCGCACAGATACGCAGTATTTT. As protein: CSARDSSGTGRTDTQYF.

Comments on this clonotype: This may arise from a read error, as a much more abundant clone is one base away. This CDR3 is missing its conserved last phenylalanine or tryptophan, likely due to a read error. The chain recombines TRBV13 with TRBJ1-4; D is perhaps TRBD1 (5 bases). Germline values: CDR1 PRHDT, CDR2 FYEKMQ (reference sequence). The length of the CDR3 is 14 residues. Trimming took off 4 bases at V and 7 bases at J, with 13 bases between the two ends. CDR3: CASSSGQGTEKLFS. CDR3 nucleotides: TGTGCCAGCAGCTCGGGCCAGGGAACTGAAAAACTGTTTTCT.

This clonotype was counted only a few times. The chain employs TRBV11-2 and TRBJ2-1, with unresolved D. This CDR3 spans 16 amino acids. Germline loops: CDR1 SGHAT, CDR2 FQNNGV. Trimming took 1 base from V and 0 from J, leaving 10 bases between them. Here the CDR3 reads CASSLVTASSYNEQFF. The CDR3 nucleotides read TGTGCCAGCAGCTTAGTTACGGCGAGCTCCTACAATGAGCAGTTCTTC. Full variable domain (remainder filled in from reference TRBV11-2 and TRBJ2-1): EAGVAQSPRYKIIEKRQSVAFWCNPISGHATLYWYQQILGQGPKLLIQFQNNGVVDDSQLPKDRFSAERLKGVDSTLKIQPAKLEDSAVYLCASSLVTASSYNEQFFGPGTRLTVL.

CDR3 coding DNA: TGTGCCAGCAGGGTATTCGCAACTAATGAAAAACTGTTTTTT. Its translation is CASRVFATNEKLFF. V is TRBV6-1 and J is TRBJ1-4; D is unresolved. Germline loops: CDR1 MNHNS, CDR2 SASEGT. CDR3 length: 14 amino acids. Trimming stripped 6 bases from V and 0 bases from J, with 8 bases between.

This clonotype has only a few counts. This chain's CDR3 is CASSQDQGLAGLFF. CDR3 DNA: TGTGCCAGCAGCCAAGATCAGGGACTAGCGGGACTGTTCTTC. The chain links TRBV14 to TRBJ2-1, with 13 bases lining up with TRBD2. The CDR3 has 14 residues. Germline V gene lookup returns CDR1 SGHDN and CDR2 FVKESK. The V and J ends lost 0 bases and 15 bases, in that order; junction bases with no gene match: 5.

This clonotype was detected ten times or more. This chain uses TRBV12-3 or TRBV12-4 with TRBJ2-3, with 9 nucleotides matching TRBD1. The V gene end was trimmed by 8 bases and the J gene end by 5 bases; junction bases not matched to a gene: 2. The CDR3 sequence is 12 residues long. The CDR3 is CASRQGVDTQYF. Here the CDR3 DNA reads TGTGCCAGCCGACAGGGGGTAGATACGCAGTATTTT.

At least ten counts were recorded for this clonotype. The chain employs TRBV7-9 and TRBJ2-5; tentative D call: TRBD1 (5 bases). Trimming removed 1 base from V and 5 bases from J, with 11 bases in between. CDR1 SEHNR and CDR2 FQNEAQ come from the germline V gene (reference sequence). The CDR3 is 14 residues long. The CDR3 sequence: CASSLGTGGETQYF. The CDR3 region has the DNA TGTGCCAGCAGCTTAGGAACAGGTGGGGAGACCCAGTACTTC.

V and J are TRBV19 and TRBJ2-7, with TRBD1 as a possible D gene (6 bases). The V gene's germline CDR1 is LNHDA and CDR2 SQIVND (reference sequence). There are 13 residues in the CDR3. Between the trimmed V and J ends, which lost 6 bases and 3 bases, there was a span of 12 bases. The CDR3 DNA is TGTGCCAGTAGAGGGACACCCGGCTACGAGCAGTACTTC. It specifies CASRGTPGYEQYF.

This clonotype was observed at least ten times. Here the CDR3 reads CSVESVGNSDTQYF. The CDR3, as DNA: TGCAGCGTTGAATCGGTGGGGAATTCAGATACGCAGTATTTT. The V gene is TRBV29-1, the J gene TRBJ2-3; D call uncertain. This CDR3 spans 14 amino acids. Trimming cost V 2 bases and J 4 bases, with 13 bases left between them. In germline, CDR1 is SQVTM, CDR2 ANQGSEA.

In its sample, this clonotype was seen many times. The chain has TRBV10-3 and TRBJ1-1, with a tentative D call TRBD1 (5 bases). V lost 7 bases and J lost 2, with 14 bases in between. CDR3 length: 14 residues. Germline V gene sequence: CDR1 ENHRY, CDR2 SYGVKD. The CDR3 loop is CAITPAGGNTEAFF. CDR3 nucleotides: TGTGCCATCACCCCGGCGGGGGGAAACACTGAAGCTTTCTTT.

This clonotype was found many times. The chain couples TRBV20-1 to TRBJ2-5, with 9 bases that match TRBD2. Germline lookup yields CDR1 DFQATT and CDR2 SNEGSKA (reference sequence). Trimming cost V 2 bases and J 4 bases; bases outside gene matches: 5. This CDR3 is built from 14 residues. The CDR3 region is CSARIAGVVETQYF. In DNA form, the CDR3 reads TGCAGTGCTAGAATAGCGGGAGTGGTAGAGACCCAGTACTTC.

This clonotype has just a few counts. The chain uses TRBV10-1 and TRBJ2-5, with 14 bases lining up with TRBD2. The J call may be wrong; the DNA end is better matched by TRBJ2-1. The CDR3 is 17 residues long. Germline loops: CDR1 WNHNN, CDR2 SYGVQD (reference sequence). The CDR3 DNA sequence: TGCGCCAGCAGTAGAGGGACTAGCGGGAGAGTGGGCAATGAGCAGTTCTTC. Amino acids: CASSRGTSGRVGNEQFF.

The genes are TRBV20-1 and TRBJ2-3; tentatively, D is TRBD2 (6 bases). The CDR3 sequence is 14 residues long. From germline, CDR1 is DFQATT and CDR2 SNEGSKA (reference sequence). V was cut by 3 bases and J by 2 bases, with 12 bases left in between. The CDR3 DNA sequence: TGCAGTGCTAGGTGGGGGGTCTCCACAGATACGCAGTATTTT. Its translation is CSARWGVSTDTQYF.

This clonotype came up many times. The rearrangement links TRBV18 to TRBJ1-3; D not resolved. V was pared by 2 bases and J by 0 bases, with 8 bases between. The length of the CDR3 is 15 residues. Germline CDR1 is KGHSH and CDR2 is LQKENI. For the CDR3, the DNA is TGTGCCAGCTCACCAGCTCAGCCCTCTGGAAACACCATATATTTT. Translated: CASSPAQPSGNTIYF.

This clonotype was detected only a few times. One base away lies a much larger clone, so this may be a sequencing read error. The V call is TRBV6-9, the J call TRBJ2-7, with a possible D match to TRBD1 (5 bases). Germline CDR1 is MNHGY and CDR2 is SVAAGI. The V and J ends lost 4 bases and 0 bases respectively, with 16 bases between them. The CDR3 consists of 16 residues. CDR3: CASSSRAFGNSYEQYF. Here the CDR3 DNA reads TGTGCCAGCAGTTCCAGGGCATTCGGAAACTCCTACGAGCAGTACTTC.

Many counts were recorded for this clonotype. The CDR3 nucleotides read TGTGCCACCAGTGAGCCTAGCGGGAGCACAGATACGCAGTATTTT. As protein: CATSEPSGSTDTQYF. The J gene is TRBJ2-3, the V gene TRBV24-1, with 8 bases that match TRBD2. Germline loops: CDR1 KGHDR, CDR2 SFDVKD. V gave up 4 bases and J gave up 0 bases; unmatched junction bases: 2. This CDR3 spans 15 amino acids.

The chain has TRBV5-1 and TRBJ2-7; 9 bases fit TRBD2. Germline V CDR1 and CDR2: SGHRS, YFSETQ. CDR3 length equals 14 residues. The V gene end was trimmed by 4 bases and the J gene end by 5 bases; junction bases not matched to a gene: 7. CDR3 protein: CASSPLTSGHEQYF. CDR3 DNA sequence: TGCGCCAGCAGCCCTCTAACTAGCGGGCACGAGCAGTACTTC.

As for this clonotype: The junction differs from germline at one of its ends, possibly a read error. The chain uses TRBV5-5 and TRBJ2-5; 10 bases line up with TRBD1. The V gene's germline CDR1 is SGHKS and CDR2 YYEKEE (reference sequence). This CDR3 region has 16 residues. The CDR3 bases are TGTGCCAGCAGCTCTGGGTCCAGGACAGGGGGAGAGACCCAGAACTTC. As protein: CASSSGSRTGGETQNF.

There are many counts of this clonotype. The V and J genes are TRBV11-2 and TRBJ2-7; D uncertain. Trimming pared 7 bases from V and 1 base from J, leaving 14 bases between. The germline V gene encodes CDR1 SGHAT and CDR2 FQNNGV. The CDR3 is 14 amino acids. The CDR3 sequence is CASTPSPNSYEQYF. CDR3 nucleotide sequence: TGTGCCAGCACTCCTTCCCCTAATTCCTACGAGCAGTACTTC.

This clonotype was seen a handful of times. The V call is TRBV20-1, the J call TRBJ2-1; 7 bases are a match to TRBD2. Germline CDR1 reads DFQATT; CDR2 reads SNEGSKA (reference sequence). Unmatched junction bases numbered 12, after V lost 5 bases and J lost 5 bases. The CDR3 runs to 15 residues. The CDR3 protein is CSAYPAGRQDNEQFF. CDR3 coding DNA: TGCAGTGCTTACCCAGCGGGACGGCAAGACAATGAGCAGTTCTTC.

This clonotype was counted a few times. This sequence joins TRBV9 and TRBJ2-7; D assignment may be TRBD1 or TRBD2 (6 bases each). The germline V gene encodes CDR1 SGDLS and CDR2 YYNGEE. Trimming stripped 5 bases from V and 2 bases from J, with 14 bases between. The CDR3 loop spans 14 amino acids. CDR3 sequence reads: CASSAGTRPYEQYF. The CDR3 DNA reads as TGTGCCAGCAGTGCGGGGACAAGGCCCTACGAGCAGTACTTC.

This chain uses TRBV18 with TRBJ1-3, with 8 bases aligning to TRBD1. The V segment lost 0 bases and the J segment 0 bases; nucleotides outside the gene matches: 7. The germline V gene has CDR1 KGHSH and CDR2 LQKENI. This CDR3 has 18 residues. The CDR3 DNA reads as TGTGCCAGCTCACCACCGACAGGGGCCCCCCCCTCTGGAAACACCATATATTTT. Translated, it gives CASSPPTGAPPSGNTIYF.

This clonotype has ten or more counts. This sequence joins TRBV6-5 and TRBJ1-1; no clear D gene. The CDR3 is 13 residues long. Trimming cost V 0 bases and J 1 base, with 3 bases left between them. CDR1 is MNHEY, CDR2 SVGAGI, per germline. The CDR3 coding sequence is TGTGCCAGCAGTTACTCGTCGAACACTGAAGCTTTCTTT. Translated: CASSYSSNTEAFF.